A single sample gave rise to the 25 T cell receptor beta chains below, sequenced in a study of blood T cell repertoires in COVID-19. This table comes from immunoSEQ multiplex PCR, and its TCRdb copy is limited to in-frame clones, with some not included. The data show approximately 220,000 clones, roughly 84% seen once. The sample consisted of peripheral blood. The receptors here all came from a woman aged 25 to 39 who had recovered from COVID-19.

The chain carries TRBV11-2 and TRBJ1-6; D gene ambiguous. The germline V and J ends were trimmed by 1 base and 9 bases, with 13 bases remaining between them. The germline gives CDR1 SGHAT, CDR2 FQNNGV. The CDR3 totals 15 residues. The CDR3, as DNA: TGTGCCAGCAGCTTAGCCCTGGACTGGGGTTCACCCCTCCACTTT. It encodes CASSLALDWGSPLHF.

The CDR3 is CASSSYSNSPLHF. The CDR3 DNA reads TGTGCCAGCAGTTCCTACAGCAATTCACCCCTCCACTTT. This chain links TRBV28 with TRBJ1-6; unclear D gene. Germline lookup yields CDR1 MDHEN and CDR2 SYDVKM. CDR3 length: 13 residues. Trimming took 4 bases from V and 7 from J, leaving 8 bases between them.

The chain links TRBV11-1 to TRBJ2-7, with 13 bases identical to TRBD2. The trim removed 6 bases at V and 6 bases at J, leaving 8 bases unmatched. Germline V gene data show CDR1 as SGHAT and CDR2 as FQDESV (reference sequence). The CDR3 extends over 15 amino acids. CDR3 loop: CASSFGLAGDSEQYF. Here the CDR3 DNA reads TGTGCCAGCAGTTTCGGACTAGCGGGAGATAGCGAGCAGTACTTC.

Written as DNA, the CDR3 is TGCGCCAGCAGCCAAGATCCCAGCGGGAGAGGAGACGAGCAGTACTTC. Translation: CASSQDPSGRGDEQYF. The V and J genes are TRBV4-1 and TRBJ2-7; TRBD2 matches at 8 bases. Unmatched junction bases numbered 9, after V lost 0 bases and J lost 5 bases. The CDR3 totals 16 residues. Germline CDR1 and CDR2: MGHRA and YSYEKL.

This sequence joins TRBV5-1 and TRBJ1-4; tentative D call: TRBD1 (6 bases). CDR1 is SGHRS and CDR2 is YFSETQ in the germline V gene. This CDR3 is 14 amino acids long. The V gene lost 2 bases and the J gene lost 3 bases, with 8 bases spanning the gap. This CDR3 reads CASSLQGSNEKLFF. The CDR3 nucleotides are TGCGCCAGCAGCTTACAGGGATCTAATGAAAAACTGTTTTTT.

This clone was observed many times. This chain uses TRBV2 with TRBJ1-2; tentatively, D is TRBD1 (5 bases). This CDR3 has 14 residues. Germline assignment: CDR1 SNHLY and CDR2 FYNNEI. V dropped 4 bases and J dropped 6 bases, with 15 bases sitting between them. The CDR3 sequence is CASSGFGGLNGYTF. The CDR3 DNA is TGTGCCAGCAGTGGGTTCGGGGGACTGAATGGCTACACCTTC.

This clone was found many times. The chain's CDR3 is CASRRDINTEAFF. The CDR3 DNA follows: TGTGCCAGCAGGAGGGACATAAACACTGAAGCTTTCTTT. The chain carries TRBV2 and TRBJ1-1, with D perhaps matching TRBD1 (6 bases). CDR1 is SNHLY and CDR2 is FYNNEI in the germline V gene. The CDR3 extends over 13 amino acids. Trimming took 6 bases from V and 2 from J, leaving 10 bases between them.

V is TRBV25-1 and J is TRBJ1-5; 7 positions agree with TRBD1. The V and J ends lost 1 base and 5 bases, in that order; junction bases with no gene match: 5. CDR1 is MGHDK, CDR2 SYGVNS, per germline. This CDR3 has 15 residues. For the CDR3, the DNA is TGTGCCAGCAGTGAATGCCCAGGGGGATATCAGCCCCAGCATTTT. Its protein product is CASSECPGGYQPQHF.

To note about this clone: Other DNA sequences in this specimen translate into the identical CDR3. The chain couples TRBV9 to TRBJ2-1, with TRBD2 matching 9 bases. The CDR3 has 15 amino acids. Trimming took 2 bases from V and 0 from J; bases not matched to a gene: 0. CDR1 is SGDLS and CDR2 is YYNGEE in the germline V gene. As DNA, the CDR3 is TGTGCCAGCAGCGTTAGCGGGAGCTCCTACAATGAGCAGTTCTTC. This codes for CASSVSGSSYNEQFF.

The V call is TRBV19, the J call TRBJ2-7; D is perhaps TRBD2 (6 bases). CDR1 and CDR2 (germline): LNHDA, SQIVND (reference sequence). V lost 3 bases, J lost 2 bases, and 11 bases lay in between. The CDR3 has 14 amino acids. CDR3 DNA: TGTGCCAGTAGTATCGGGGGAGTAACCTACGAGCAGTACTTC. Protein: CASSIGGVTYEQYF.

The V gene is TRBV6-5, the J gene TRBJ2-7; D may be TRBD1 (5 bases). Per germline, CDR1 MNHEY and CDR2 SVGAGI. The CDR3 is 15 residues long. V lost 4 bases and J 0 bases, leaving 13 bases between the germline ends. The CDR3 region is CASSSYRRHSYEQYF. The CDR3 DNA reads as TGTGCCAGCAGTTCCTACAGGAGACACTCCTACGAGCAGTACTTC.

This clone was counted a few times. This chain joins TRBV28 and TRBJ1-3; D not resolved. Germline V lookup: CDR1 MDHEN, CDR2 SYDVKM. Trimming pared 2 bases from V and 0 bases from J, leaving 11 bases between. This CDR3 spans 16 amino acids. CDR3 DNA sequence: TGTGCCAGCAGTTTAACGACGGGTTTCTCTGGAAACACCATATATTTT. This encodes CASSLTTGFSGNTIYF.

The chain carries TRBV20-1 and TRBJ2-1, with no clear D. The CDR3 contains 15 residues. Trimming removed 3 bases from V and 4 bases from J, with 16 bases in between. In germline, CDR1 is DFQATT, CDR2 SNEGSKA (reference sequence). The chain's CDR3 is CSASSPRTHYNEQFF. The CDR3 bases are TGCAGTGCTAGTTCCCCTAGAACCCATTACAATGAGCAGTTCTTC.

This chain joins TRBV7-2 and TRBJ1-3; D might be TRBD1 (6 bases). In germline, CDR1 is SGHTA, CDR2 FQGNSA. V lost 2 bases and J lost 4, with 12 bases in between. The CDR3 totals 15 residues. The CDR3 region is CASSLPRGTGNTIYF. CDR3 coding DNA: TGTGCCAGCAGCTTACCAAGGGGGACCGGAAACACCATATATTTT.

The chain couples TRBV5-1 to TRBJ2-5; the match to TRBD1 covers 7 bases. The germline gives CDR1 SGHRS, CDR2 YFSETQ. The CDR3 extends over 16 amino acids. Unmatched junction bases numbered 20, after V lost 10 bases and J lost 5 bases. CDR3 sequence reads: CASTGTVVSAMETQYF. DNA for the CDR3: TGCGCCTCCACCGGGACAGTCGTTTCGGCGATGGAGACCCAGTACTTC.

This CDR3 reads CASRAGTTYEQYF. CDR3 DNA sequence: TGTGCCAGCAGAGCCGGGACAACCTACGAGCAGTACTTC. The J gene is TRBJ2-7, the V gene TRBV28, with a weak D call TRBD1 (6 bases). Trimming pared 6 bases from V and 2 bases from J, leaving 11 bases between. The length of the CDR3 is 13 residues. CDR1 and CDR2 (germline): MDHEN, SYDVKM.

This chain uses TRBV29-1 with TRBJ1-2; tentatively, D is TRBD1 (6 bases). V was shortened by 0 bases and J by 4 bases, with 6 bases between the two germline ends. This CDR3 contains 12 residues. Per germline, CDR1 SQVTM and CDR2 ANQGSEA. CDR3 loop: CSVEEGGYGYTF. In DNA form, the CDR3 reads TGCAGCGTTGAAGAAGGGGGCTATGGCTACACCTTC. Complete variable domain (other parts from reference TRBV29-1 and TRBJ1-2): SAVISQKPSRDICQRGTSLTIQCQVDSQVTMMFWYRQQPGQSLTLIATANQGSEATYESGFVIDKFPISRPNLTFSTLTVSNMSPEDSSIYLCSVEEGGYGYTFGSGTRLTVV.

The J gene is TRBJ1-1, the V gene TRBV7-2, with 7 bases matching TRBD1. V lost 3 bases and J lost 5; bases outside the gene matches: 12. The CDR3 is made up of 16 amino acids. Germline CDR1 SGHTA, CDR2 FQGNSA. CDR3 bases: TGTGCCAGCAGCTTCTGGGCAGGGGGGACTGGGACTGAAGCTTTCTTT. This gives the protein CASSFWAGGTGTEAFF.

The V and J genes are TRBV4-1 and TRBJ2-1; 10 nucleotides agree with TRBD2. The germline CDR1 and CDR2 sequences are MGHRA and YSYEKL. CDR3 length equals 17 residues. V lost 1 base and J lost 5; bases outside the gene matches: 8. DNA for the CDR3: TGCGCCAGCAGCCAAGTGAGCCTCGGGACTAGCGACAATGAGCAGTTCTTC. It specifies CASSQVSLGTSDNEQFF.

The chain couples TRBV24-1 to TRBJ2-2; D remains ambiguous. The CDR3 sequence is 14 residues long. V was trimmed by 4 bases and J by 4 bases, leaving 9 bases between them. Germline assignment: CDR1 KGHDR and CDR2 SFDVKD. In DNA, the CDR3 is TGTGCCACCAGTGACCTAGAGATCACCGGGGAGCTGTTTTTT. It specifies CATSDLEITGELFF.

Of note for this clone: This sample also contains other DNA sequences that code for the same CDR3. The genes are TRBV7-9 and TRBJ1-2; D is unclear. The V gene lost 1 base and the J gene lost 2 bases, with 5 bases spanning the gap. From germline, CDR1 is SEHNR and CDR2 FQNEAQ (reference sequence). This CDR3 is built from 13 residues. CDR3 residues: CASSLDTNYGYTF. The CDR3 DNA reads TGTGCCAGCAGCTTAGACACAAACTATGGCTACACCTTC.

The V call is TRBV3-1 (or the pseudogene TRBV3-2), the J call TRBJ2-1; 8 bases match TRBD2. The V gene's germline CDR1 is LGHDT and CDR2 YNNKEL (reference sequence). Trimming at V came to 2 bases and at J to 4 bases, leaving 4 bases not matched to a gene. The CDR3 is 15 residues long. In DNA, the CDR3 is TGTGCCAGCAGCCAACCTAGCGGGTTTTACAATGAGCAGTTCTTC. This translates into CASSQPSGFYNEQFF.

The chain uses TRBV28 and TRBJ1-2, with unresolved D. This CDR3 comprises 11 residues. V lost 6 bases, J lost 4 bases, and 6 bases lay in between. Germline loops: CDR1 MDHEN, CDR2 SYDVKM. Here the CDR3 DNA reads TGTGCCAGCAGATATATCTATGGCTACACCTTC. Protein: CASRYIYGYTF.

The gene calls are TRBV2 and TRBJ2-7, with 11 bases matching TRBD2. The length of the CDR3 is 15 residues. Germline V CDR1 and CDR2: SNHLY, FYNNEI. Unmatched junction bases numbered 1, after V lost 1 base and J lost 2 bases. CDR3 protein: CASSEVAGGPYEQYF. For the CDR3, the DNA is TGTGCCAGCAGTGAAGTAGCGGGAGGGCCCTACGAGCAGTACTTC.

This chain uses TRBV6-1 with TRBJ2-1, with TRBD2 identical over 13 bases. V was clipped by 1 base and J by 8 bases; unmatched bases: 2. The CDR3 consists of 15 residues. Germline V gives CDR1 MNHNS, CDR2 SASEGT. The chain's CDR3 is CASSEGLAGGHEQFF. CDR3 coding DNA: TGTGCCAGCAGTGAAGGACTAGCGGGAGGCCATGAGCAGTTCTTC.